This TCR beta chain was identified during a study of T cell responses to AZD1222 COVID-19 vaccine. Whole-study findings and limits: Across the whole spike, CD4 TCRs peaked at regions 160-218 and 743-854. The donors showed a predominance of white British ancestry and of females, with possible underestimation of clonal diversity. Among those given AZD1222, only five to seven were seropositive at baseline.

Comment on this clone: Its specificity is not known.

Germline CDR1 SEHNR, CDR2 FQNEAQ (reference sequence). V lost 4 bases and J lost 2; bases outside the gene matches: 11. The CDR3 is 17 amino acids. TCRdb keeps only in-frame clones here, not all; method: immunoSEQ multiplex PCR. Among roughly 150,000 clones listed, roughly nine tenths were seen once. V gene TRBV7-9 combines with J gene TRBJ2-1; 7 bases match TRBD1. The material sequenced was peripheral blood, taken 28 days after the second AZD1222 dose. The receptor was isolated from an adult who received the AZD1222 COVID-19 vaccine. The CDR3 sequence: CASSSALGTATYNEQFF. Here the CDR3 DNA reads TGTGCCAGCAGCTCCGCCCTCGGGACAGCAACCTACAATGAGCAGTTCTTC.